Presented here are 24 T cell receptor beta chains from one specimen sequenced in a study of CD8 T cells in ankylosing spondylitis. TCRdb re-analysed the 5' RACE reads in MiXCR, keeping a single row per CDR3 protein. The table records 210,000 or so distinct CDR3 sequences, about a quarter of them present only once. Sequencing input: blood, either unsorted or a sorted T cell fraction (not recorded which). Receptor source: a male donor with ankylosing spondylitis or in good health (not recorded which).

Remarks on this clonotype: It may be a read error: a sequence one base away is much more abundant. The gene calls are TRBV4-3 and TRBJ2-5; 7 bases line up with TRBD1. The end of the DNA aligns better with TRBJ2-1, so the J call may be wrong. Germline V gene lookup returns CDR1 LGHNA and CDR2 YSLEER. The CDR3 length is 15 residues. The DNA of the CDR3 is TGCGCCAGCAGCCAAGATCGGACGCAGGGGGAGACCCAGTTCTTC. It yields the protein CASSQDRTQGETQFF.

This clonotype was recorded at least ten times. The chain links TRBV4-1 to TRBJ2-7, with 9 nucleotides matching TRBD2. V shed 1 base and J 2 bases; nucleotides not matched to a gene: 6. Looked up from germline, CDR1 is MGHRA and CDR2 is YSYEKL. The CDR3 covers 16 residues. CDR3 region: CASSQAPSGEAYEQYF. The CDR3 nucleotides read TGCGCCAGCAGCCAAGCCCCTAGCGGGGAAGCCTACGAGCAGTACTTC.

This clonotype was detected many times. This sequence joins TRBV6-1 and TRBJ1-4; D unresolved. The CDR3 contains 14 residues. V gave up 5 bases and J gave up 8 bases, with 15 bases separating them. Germline CDR1 and CDR2: MNHNS and SASEGT. CDR3 sequence: CASSPAAVGEKLFF. The CDR3 nucleotides are TGTGCCAGCAGTCCCGCAGCTGTCGGCGAAAAACTGTTTTTT.

Written as DNA, the CDR3 is TGTGCCAGCAGCTTTCGACAGGGCGTGGCGGGGGAGCTGTTTTTT. Amino acid sequence: CASSFRQGVAGELFF. The V gene is TRBV7-3, the J gene TRBJ2-2; 7 nucleotides line up with TRBD1. Germline V lookup: CDR1 SGHTA, CDR2 FQGTGA. CDR3 length: 15 amino acids. V lost 3 bases and J lost 8; bases outside the gene matches: 9. Complete variable domain (other parts from reference TRBV7-3 and TRBJ2-2): GAGVSQTPSNKVTEKGKYVELRCDPISGHTALYWYRQSLGQGPEFLIYFQGTGAADDSGLPNDRFFAVRPEGSVSTLKIQRTERGDSAVYLCASSFRQGVAGELFFGEGSRLTVL.

This clonotype occurred many times. The CDR3 spells CASYFRDRGLPNTEAFF. CDR3 DNA: TGTGCCAGCTACTTCCGGGACAGGGGGCTACCGAACACTGAAGCTTTCTTT. V and J are TRBV28 and TRBJ1-1; 12 bases are shared with TRBD1. The germline CDR1 and CDR2 sequences are MDHEN and SYDVKM. V dropped 8 bases and J dropped 1; count of bases not matched to a gene: 11. This CDR3 is built from 17 residues.

As to this clonotype: This clone may be a read error of a much larger clone one base away. The chain carries TRBV7-3 and TRBJ2-2; 8 bases fit TRBD1. CDR1 is SGHTA, CDR2 FQGTGA, per germline. The length of the CDR3 is 14 residues. Germline trimming cut 5 bases from V and 10 bases from J; bases unmatched to any gene: 9. CDR3 DNA: TGTGCCAGCAGCGCCCAGGGGGCCGGCGCGGAGCTGTTTTTT. Protein sequence: CASSAQGAGAELFF.

This chain connects TRBV4-1 to TRBJ2-7; D is unclear. The CDR3 length is 14 residues. Germline values: CDR1 MGHRA, CDR2 YSYEKL. V dropped 0 bases and J dropped 6 bases, with 12 bases sitting between them. This CDR3 is CASSQDNRRGEQYF. The CDR3 region has the DNA TGCGCCAGCAGCCAAGACAACCGTCGAGGCGAGCAGTACTTC.

This clonotype was seen at least ten times. DNA for the CDR3: TGCAGTGCCGCCGGGGACAGGGGGCCTGTCAGCCAAGAGACCCAGTACTTC. Protein sequence: CSAAGDRGPVSQETQYF. This chain uses TRBV20-1 with TRBJ2-5; 12 nucleotides line up with TRBD1. Germline V gene lookup returns CDR1 DFQATT and CDR2 SNEGSKA (reference sequence). CDR3 length equals 17 residues. The junction had 12 bases not matched to a gene; V was cut back by 6 bases and J by 1 base.

This clonotype was counted at least ten times. The V and J genes are TRBV12-3 or TRBV12-4 and TRBJ2-1, with TRBD2 identical over 9 bases. V lost 3 bases, J lost 6 bases, and 3 bases stayed unmatched. The CDR3 runs to 14 residues. CDR3 amino acids: CASSLGLASNEQFF. CDR3 DNA sequence: TGTGCCAGCAGTTTGGGACTAGCTTCCAATGAGCAGTTCTTC.

This clonotype was counted at least ten times. This chain links TRBV12-3 or TRBV12-4 with TRBJ1-6; TRBD1 is a possible D gene (6 bases). This CDR3 comprises 13 residues. The V end was cut by 7 bases, the J end by 9 bases, with 13 bases between. Written as DNA, the CDR3 is TGTGCCAGCACCCTACAGGGAGGTTCACCCCTCCACTTT. Translated: CASTLQGGSPLHF.

This clonotype was counted a single time. This chain joins TRBV25-1 and TRBJ2-3, with TRBD2 identical over 7 bases. V lost 4 bases and J lost 6; bases outside the gene matches: 4. The CDR3 sequence is 13 residues long. Germline CDR1 reads MGHDK; CDR2 reads SYGVNS. The CDR3 DNA follows: TGTGCCAGCAGTGCCTGGGGGGGGGATACGCAGTATTTT. Translation gives CASSAWGGDTQYF.

This clonotype was found many times. The chain carries TRBV5-1 and TRBJ2-3, with unresolved D. The CDR3 consists of 14 residues. Germline CDR1 SGHRS, CDR2 YFSETQ. Trimming shortened V by 4 bases and J by 2 bases, and 11 bases separated the two germline ends. The CDR3: CASSAQVVTDTQYF. DNA of the CDR3: TGCGCCAGCAGCGCCCAGGTCGTCACAGATACGCAGTATTTT.

This clonotype was seen repeatedly, ten times or more. This chain connects TRBV5-1 to TRBJ2-2; D not certain. The CDR3 contains 14 residues. CDR1 SGHRS and CDR2 YFSETQ come from the germline V gene. Trimming took off 0 bases at V and 5 bases at J, with 8 bases between the two ends. The CDR3 coding sequence is TGCGCCAGCAGCTTGGAGGCCTTGACCGGGGAGCTGTTTTTT. Its translation: CASSLEALTGELFF.

This chain connects TRBV20-1 to TRBJ2-7, with D uncertain. Germline lookup yields CDR1 DFQATT and CDR2 SNEGSKA (reference sequence). The CDR3 is made up of 11 amino acids. The germline V and J ends were trimmed by 6 bases and 3 bases, with 9 bases remaining between them. The CDR3 nucleotides read TGCAGTGCCCTTTTCGGCTACGAGCAGTACTTC. It codes for CSALFGYEQYF.

In this sample, this clonotype turned up once. The rearrangement links TRBV20-1 to TRBJ2-3, with no clear D. Trimming took off 6 bases at V and 0 bases at J, with 13 bases between the two ends. This CDR3 region has 14 residues. Germline-derived CDR1 and CDR2 are DFQATT and SNEGSKA (reference sequence). The CDR3 here is CSARRAGSTDTQYF. DNA of the CDR3: TGCAGTGCCCGGCGAGCTGGTAGCACAGATACGCAGTATTTT.

This clonotype was detected ten times or more. The chain links TRBV10-3 to TRBJ2-7; weak D call: TRBD2 (6 bases). Trimming stripped 10 bases from V and 1 base from J, with 14 bases between. Germline values: CDR1 ENHRY, CDR2 SYGVKD. The CDR3 runs 13 residues. CDR3 in amino acids: CATRASVSYEQYF. In DNA form, the CDR3 reads TGTGCCACCCGGGCTAGCGTTTCCTACGAGCAGTACTTC.

V is TRBV5-1 and J is TRBJ1-5, with unresolved D. The V end lost 4 bases, the J end lost 0 bases, and 14 bases lay between the germline ends. The CDR3 spans 16 residues. Germline CDR1 reads SGHRS; CDR2 reads YFSETQ. As DNA, the CDR3 is TGCGCCAGCAGCCTTCGCGGCGGTAATAGCAATCAGCCCCAGCATTTT. This sequence encodes CASSLRGGNSNQPQHF. Filled out from reference TRBV5-1 and TRBJ1-5, the complete variable domain reads KAGVTQTPRYLIKTRGQQVTLSCSPISGHRSVSWYQQTPGQGLQFLFEYFSETQRNKGNFPGRFSGRQFSNSRSEMNVSTLELGDSALYLCASSLRGGNSNQPQHFGDGTRLSIL.

The chain carries TRBV6-5 and TRBJ2-3; TRBD1 matches 9 bases. This CDR3 has 13 residues. Germline V gene lookup returns CDR1 MNHEY and CDR2 SVGAGI. J lost 11 bases, V lost 2 bases, and 5 bases had no gene match. The CDR3 DNA follows: TGTGCCAGCAGTTACGTGACAGGGGGAGGGCAGTATTTT. As protein: CASSYVTGGGQYF.

This clonotype was counted only a few times. The V call is TRBV18, the J call TRBJ2-3; TRBD2 is a possible D gene (6 bases). Germline V gene data show CDR1 as KGHSH and CDR2 as LQKENI. Between the trimmed V and J ends, which lost 4 bases and 6 bases, there was a span of 17 bases. The CDR3 is 15 residues long. The CDR3 region is CASSLGGRGSDTQYF. As DNA, the CDR3 is TGTGCCAGCTCACTCGGGGGAAGAGGGTCGGATACGCAGTATTTT.

The chain is built from TRBV20-1 and TRBJ2-7; 13 bases map to TRBD2. The CDR3 extends over 13 amino acids. The germline V gene encodes CDR1 DFQATT and CDR2 SNEGSKA (reference sequence). J lost 6 bases, V lost 6 bases, and 5 bases had no gene match. The CDR3 loop is CSARTSGRGEQYF. The DNA of the CDR3 is TGCAGTGCCCGGACTAGCGGGAGAGGCGAGCAGTACTTC.

There are a few counts of this clonotype. The V and J genes are TRBV20-1 and TRBJ1-5; possible D gene TRBD1, 6 bases. Germline V lookup: CDR1 DFQATT, CDR2 SNEGSKA (reference sequence). V was cut by 6 bases and J by 2 bases, with 17 bases left in between. The CDR3 contains 15 residues. The CDR3 DNA reads TGCAGTGCCAAGCTCCGACAGGCCGGCAATCAGCCCCAGCATTTT. Amino acid sequence: CSAKLRQAGNQPQHF.

This clonotype was observed many times. V gene TRBV5-1 combines with J gene TRBJ2-5; 7 bases map to TRBD1. V shed 4 bases, J shed 1 base, and the junction held 4 bases outside the gene matches. The CDR3 is 14 residues long. Germline CDR1 SGHRS, CDR2 YFSETQ. The CDR3 reads CASSASGGQETQYF. The CDR3 DNA is TGCGCCAGCAGCGCCTCAGGGGGCCAAGAGACCCAGTACTTC.

This clonotype was seen a few times. The chain joins TRBV29-1 to TRBJ1-1, with D possibly TRBD1 on 5 matching bases. V was pared by 6 bases and J by 7 bases, with 9 bases between. Germline values: CDR1 SQVTM, CDR2 ANQGSEA. This CDR3 is built from 10 residues. The CDR3 is CSVQAFEAFF. CDR3 coding DNA: TGCAGCGTACAGGCCTTTGAAGCTTTCTTT.

The V call is TRBV20-1, the J call TRBJ1-6; the match to TRBD1 covers 9 bases. J lost 8 bases, V lost 5 bases, and 7 bases had no gene match. CDR1 and CDR2 from the germline V gene are DFQATT and SNEGSKA (reference sequence). The CDR3 runs 14 residues. The CDR3 region has the DNA TGCAGTGCTCGGACAGGGGCTGCTGATTCACCCCTCCACTTT. Translation gives CSARTGAADSPLHF.